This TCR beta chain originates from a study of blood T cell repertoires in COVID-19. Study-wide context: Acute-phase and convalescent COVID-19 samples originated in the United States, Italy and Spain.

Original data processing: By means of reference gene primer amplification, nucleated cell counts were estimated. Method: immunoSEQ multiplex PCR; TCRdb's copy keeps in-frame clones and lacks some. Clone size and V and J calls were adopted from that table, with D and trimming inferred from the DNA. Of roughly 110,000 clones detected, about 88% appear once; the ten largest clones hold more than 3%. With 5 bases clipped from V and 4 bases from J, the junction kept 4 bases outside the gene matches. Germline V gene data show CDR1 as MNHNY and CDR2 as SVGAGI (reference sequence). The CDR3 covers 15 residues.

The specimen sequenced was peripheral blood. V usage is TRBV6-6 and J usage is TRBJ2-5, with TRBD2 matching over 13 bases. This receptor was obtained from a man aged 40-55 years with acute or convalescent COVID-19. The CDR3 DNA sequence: TGTGCCAGCAGTCAGGGACTAGCGGGGTTAGAGACCCAGTACTTC. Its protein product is CASSQGLAGLETQYF.